This T cell receptor (beta chain) was observed in a study of blood T cell repertoires in COVID-19 (TCRdb year 2020). About the full investigation: Collaborator samples came from the United States, Italy and Spain and covered acute and convalescent phases of COVID-19. The material from the prospective study consisted of cDNA or gDNA derived from T cells, B-cell-depleted T cells, or PBMCs. The samples were drawn from the first 160 participants of the ongoing ImmuneRACE study and from over 950 subjects provided by 6 global collaborators. Subjects who had been exposed to COVID-19, were actively infected with it, or had recovered from it provided the deeply sampled blood TCRbeta repertoires that made up the dataset. The repertoires were made available in a free public database intended to serve as a resource for research on the immune response to SARS-CoV-2. HLA class I and class II types, where available, came from metadata supplied by the sample provider rather than from assay-based typing. The sample metadata nearly always contained a de-identified subject ID, COVID-19 status, age in years and sex.

The germline V and J ends show losses of 0 bases and 6 bases respectively, and no gene match explains 8 bases of the junction. Reading from cysteine to phenylalanine, the CDR3 counts 16 amino acids. The sequence is cut down to CDR3 DNA, 48 bases in frame from base 1. Taken from the germline V gene, the CDR1 and CDR2 loops are MNHEY and SVGAGI. Overall study results and their limits: Clinical and demographic metadata were provided uncurated, with the amount varying by source and participant.

Collaborating institutions collected whole blood in K2EDTA tubes following their own protocols. For TCRbeta analysis, collaborators shipped samples as frozen whole blood, isolated PBMCs, or DNA extracted from either of those sample types. A remark on this clone: Its antigen target is currently unknown. No much larger clonotype is one base removed from it; base qualities were not supplied.

TCRbeta CDR3 regions were amplified from genomic DNA by means of the immunoSEQ Assay, a bias-controlled multiplex PCR. The authors' pipeline ran thus. The number of nucleated cells in each sample was estimated by amplification of reference gene primers within the assay. To quantify the absolute abundance of each unique TCRbeta CDR3 rearrangement, sequence reads were collapsed and filtered. For each sample, productive Simpson clonality was calculated by taking the square root of Simpson's diversity index across productive rearrangements. This immuneACCESS table, as held by TCRdb, lists in-frame sequences with V and J called but not all clones. Of the missing ones, under half trace to an unresolved V gene in checked studies; the others have no known cause. V and J calls and clone size are copied from that table; D and trimming were computed from the DNA. In this sample the table shows some 120,000 clones, approximately 90% of which occur a single time. 1.2% of the sample rests with the top ten.

Sequencing input: peripheral blood. The receptor was derived from a woman older than 75 with acute or convalescent COVID-19. This receptor chain uses TRBV6-5 and TRBJ2-7, with 10 junctional bases fitting TRBD2. The DNA sequence is given as TGTGCCAGCAGTTACTCAATCCTAGCGGGAGTAGGCGAGCAGTACTTC. This translates into CASSYSILAGVGEQYF.